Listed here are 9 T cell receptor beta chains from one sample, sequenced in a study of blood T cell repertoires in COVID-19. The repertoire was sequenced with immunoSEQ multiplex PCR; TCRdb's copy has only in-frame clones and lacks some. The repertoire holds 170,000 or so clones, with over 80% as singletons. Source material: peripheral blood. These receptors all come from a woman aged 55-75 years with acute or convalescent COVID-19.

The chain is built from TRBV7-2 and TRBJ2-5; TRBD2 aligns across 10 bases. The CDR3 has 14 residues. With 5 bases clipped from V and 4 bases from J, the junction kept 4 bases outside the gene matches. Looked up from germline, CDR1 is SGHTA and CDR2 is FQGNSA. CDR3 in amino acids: CASSLTSGVETQYF. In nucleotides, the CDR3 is TGTGCCAGCAGCCTCACTAGCGGGGTAGAGACCCAGTACTTC.

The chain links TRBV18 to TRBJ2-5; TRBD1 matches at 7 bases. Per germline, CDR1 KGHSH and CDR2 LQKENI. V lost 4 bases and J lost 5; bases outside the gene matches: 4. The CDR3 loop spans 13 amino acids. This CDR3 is CASSQGAGETQYF. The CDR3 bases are TGTGCCAGCTCACAGGGGGCTGGGGAGACCCAGTACTTC.

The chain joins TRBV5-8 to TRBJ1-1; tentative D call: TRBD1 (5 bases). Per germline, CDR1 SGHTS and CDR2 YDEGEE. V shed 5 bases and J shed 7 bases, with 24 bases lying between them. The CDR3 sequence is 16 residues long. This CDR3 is CASRTFHPGYGGEAFF. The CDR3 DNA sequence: TGTGCCAGCAGGACCTTCCACCCGGGCTACGGGGGTGAAGCTTTCTTT.

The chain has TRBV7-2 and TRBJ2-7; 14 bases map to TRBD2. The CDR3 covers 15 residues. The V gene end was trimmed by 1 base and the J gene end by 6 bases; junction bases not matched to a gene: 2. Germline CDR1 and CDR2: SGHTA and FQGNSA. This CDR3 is CASSLGLAGGPEQYF. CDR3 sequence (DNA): TGTGCCAGCAGCTTAGGACTAGCGGGGGGGCCCGAGCAGTACTTC.

CDR3 in DNA: TGTGCCAGCACCCTCGGACAGGGGGCTTCCTACAATGAGCAGTTCTTC. It specifies CASTLGQGASYNEQFF. The J gene is TRBJ2-1, the V gene TRBV27, with TRBD1 matching over 11 bases. The CDR3 contains 16 residues. Trimming took 7 bases from V and 1 from J; bases not matched to a gene: 6. Per the germline V gene, CDR1 is MNHEY and CDR2 is SMNVEV (reference sequence).

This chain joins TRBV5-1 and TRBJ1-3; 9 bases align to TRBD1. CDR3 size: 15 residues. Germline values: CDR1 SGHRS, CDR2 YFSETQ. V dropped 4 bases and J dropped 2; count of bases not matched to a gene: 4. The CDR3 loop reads CASSAGQGAGNTIYF. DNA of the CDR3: TGCGCCAGCAGCGCGGGACAGGGAGCTGGAAACACCATATATTTT.

The CDR3 reads CASSPPDRGPEAFF. The CDR3, as DNA: TGTGCCAGTAGTCCCCCGGACAGGGGACCTGAAGCTTTCTTT. The chain employs TRBV19 and TRBJ1-1; TRBD1 aligns across 9 bases. Germline trimming cut 5 bases from V and 6 bases from J; bases unmatched to any gene: 7. This CDR3 comprises 14 residues. The germline gives CDR1 LNHDA, CDR2 SQIVND (reference sequence).

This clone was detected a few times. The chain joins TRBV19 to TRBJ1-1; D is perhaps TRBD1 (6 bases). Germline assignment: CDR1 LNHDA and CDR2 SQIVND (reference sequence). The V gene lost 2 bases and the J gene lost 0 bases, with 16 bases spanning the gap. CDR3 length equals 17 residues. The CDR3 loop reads CASSIWGGASVNTEAFF. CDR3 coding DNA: TGTGCCAGTAGTATATGGGGGGGCGCGTCAGTGAACACTGAAGCTTTCTTT. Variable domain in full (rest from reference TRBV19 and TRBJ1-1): DGGITQSPKYLFRKEGQNVTLSCEQNLNHDAMYWYRQDPGQGLRLIYYSQIVNDFQKGDIAEGYSVSREKKESFPLTVTSAQKNPTAFYLCASSIWGGASVNTEAFFGQGTRLTVV.

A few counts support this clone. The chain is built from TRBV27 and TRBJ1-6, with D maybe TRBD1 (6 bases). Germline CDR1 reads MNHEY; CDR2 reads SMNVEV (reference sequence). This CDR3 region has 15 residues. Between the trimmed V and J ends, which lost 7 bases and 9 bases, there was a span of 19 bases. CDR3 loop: CASKSGAGPGSPLHF. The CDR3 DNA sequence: TGTGCCAGCAAATCAGGGGCCGGTCCAGGTTCACCCCTCCACTTT.